These 28 T cell receptor beta chains share one sample of origin, sequenced in a study of blood T cells in healthy people across ages. PCR was performed a second time for about 7 to 11 cycles using a sample-barcoded 5' primer and a J-beta primer mix. TCRdb processed the 5' RACE reads anew with MiXCR; each CDR3 protein has one entry. There are 1.5 million to 2 million distinct CDR3 sequences in the sample; roughly 32% occur only once, and approximately 10% lies in the top ten. Sequenced sample: blood. The receptors stem from a woman in her twenties or thirties in good health.

This clonotype came up many times. This chain uses TRBV27 with TRBJ2-1; 7 bases map to TRBD2. The CDR3 totals 14 residues. J gave up 6 bases and V 4 bases, and 6 bases lay outside the gene matches. The germline V gene has CDR1 MNHEY and CDR2 SMNVEV (reference sequence). The CDR3 protein is CASSWVGGVNEQFF. The CDR3 coding sequence is TGTGCCAGCAGTTGGGTGGGAGGGGTCAATGAGCAGTTCTTC.

V gene TRBV9 combines with J gene TRBJ2-7; 9 nucleotides agree with TRBD2. Germline values: CDR1 SGDLS, CDR2 YYNGEE. The junction had 9 bases not matched to a gene; V was cut back by 2 bases and J by 6 bases. The CDR3 consists of 15 residues. The CDR3 here is CASSVGGTSHPEQYF. The CDR3 DNA sequence: TGTGCCAGCAGCGTTGGCGGGACTAGCCACCCCGAGCAGTACTTC.

This clonotype was picked up a small number of times. The chain uses TRBV7-8 and TRBJ2-4; D not certain. Germline CDR1 SGHVS, CDR2 FQNEAQ. Deletions cut 1 base from V and 5 bases from J, with 6 bases between. The CDR3 contains 13 residues. CDR3 protein: CASSLGMENIQYF. In DNA form, the CDR3 reads TGTGCCAGCAGCTTAGGGATGGAAAACATTCAGTACTTC.

The chain uses TRBV6-6 and TRBJ2-5, with 10 positions matching TRBD1. V shed 7 bases and J 5 bases; nucleotides not matched to a gene: 7. The CDR3 extends over 14 amino acids. Looked up from germline, CDR1 is MNHNY and CDR2 is SVGAGI (reference sequence). The CDR3 nucleotides read TGTGCCAGCACCGGACAGGGGGGAGGGGAGACCCAGTACTTC. This gives the protein CASTGQGGGETQYF.

The chain links TRBV7-3 to TRBJ2-1; 10 nucleotides line up with TRBD2. V dropped 5 bases and J dropped 7; count of bases not matched to a gene: 8. The CDR3 loop spans 15 amino acids. CDR1 and CDR2 from the germline V gene are SGHTA and FQGTGA. CDR3 loop: CASSAQLAGKNEQFF. The CDR3 coding sequence is TGTGCCAGCAGCGCACAACTAGCGGGAAAAAATGAGCAGTTCTTC.

The J gene is TRBJ1-1, the V gene TRBV5-1; 9 bases fit TRBD1. With V trimmed by 6 bases and J by 8 bases, 11 bases remained unmatched. The CDR3 consists of 14 residues. Germline CDR1 reads SGHRS; CDR2 reads YFSETQ. CDR3 loop: CASIPNTGGGEAFF. The CDR3 nucleotides are TGCGCCAGCATCCCAAATACAGGGGGCGGAGAAGCTTTCTTT.

The rearrangement joins TRBV4-2 to TRBJ2-3; perhaps TRBD2 as D (6 bases). This CDR3 region has 16 residues. From germline, CDR1 is LGHNA and CDR2 YNFKEQ. Trimming left V 0 bases short and J 4 bases short, with 14 bases between. The CDR3 nucleotides read TGTGCCAGCAGCCAAGATGGAGGGGCCAGGGCAGATACGCAGTATTTT. It codes for CASSQDGGARADTQYF.

This clonotype was seen ten or more times. The V gene is TRBV4-1, the J gene TRBJ1-2; TRBD1 matches at 9 bases. The germline V gene encodes CDR1 MGHRA and CDR2 YSYEKL. CDR3 length: 15 residues. V was clipped by 4 bases and J by 1 base; unmatched bases: 4. CDR3 DNA: TGCGCCAGCAGCCCAACGACAGGGGGTAACTATGGCTACACCTTC. This codes for CASSPTTGGNYGYTF.

This clonotype came up a few times. The J gene is TRBJ2-1, the V gene TRBV11-3, with 10 positions matching TRBD2. The CDR3 spans 16 residues. Germline V CDR1 and CDR2: SGHNT, YENEEA. The ends lost 1 base at V and 5 bases at J; junction bases unmatched: 5. The CDR3 sequence is CASSLGRTSGDNEQFF. CDR3 nucleotides: TGTGCCAGCAGCTTAGGGAGGACTAGCGGAGACAATGAGCAGTTCTTC.

The chain couples TRBV12-3 or TRBV12-4 to TRBJ1-2; no clear D gene. The CDR3 runs to 13 residues. Trimming stripped 5 bases from V and 4 bases from J, with 11 bases between. DNA for the CDR3: TGTGCCAGCAGTCGGAGCGGGCTCTATGGCTACACCTTC. Residues: CASSRSGLYGYTF.

This clonotype was counted only a few times. The V call is TRBV4-1, the J call TRBJ2-7; D remains ambiguous. The CDR3 has 14 amino acids. Germline V gene lookup returns CDR1 MGHRA and CDR2 YSYEKL. V was cut by 0 bases and J by 1 base, with 7 bases left in between. The CDR3: CASSQEPKSYEQYF. The CDR3 bases are TGCGCCAGCAGCCAAGAACCCAAATCCTACGAGCAGTACTTC.

With respect to this clonotype: A much larger clone sits a single nucleotide away, making a read error possible. The V call is TRBV3-1, the J call TRBJ2-5, with TRBD2 identical over 14 bases. The germline gives CDR1 LGHDT, CDR2 YNNKEL (reference sequence). The CDR3 has 17 residues. The CDR3 sequence: CTSSPKTSGRAQETQYF. In DNA, the CDR3 is TGTACCAGCAGCCCGAAGACTAGCGGGAGGGCCCAAGAGACCCAGTACTTC.

J is TRBJ1-5 and V is TRBV6-5; D is unclear. V lost 0 bases and J lost 7, with 10 bases in between. This CDR3 spans 14 amino acids. Germline CDR1 reads MNHEY; CDR2 reads SVGAGI. CDR3 in amino acids: CASSYSPGGQPQHF. DNA of the CDR3: TGTGCCAGCAGTTACTCGCCGGGTGGCCAGCCCCAGCATTTT.

V usage is TRBV7-2 and J usage is TRBJ2-1; tentative D call: TRBD1 (6 bases). CDR3 length: 12 residues. Per germline, CDR1 SGHTA and CDR2 FQGNSA. The ends were cut back, 1 base at V and 14 bases at J, with 12 bases in the middle. The CDR3 spells CASSLVWGPEFF. As DNA, the CDR3 is TGTGCCAGCAGCTTAGTTTGGGGGCCGGAGTTCTTC.

This clonotype was observed at least ten times. The gene calls are TRBV4-1 and TRBJ2-1; D uncertain. Germline assignment: CDR1 MGHRA and CDR2 YSYEKL. V dropped 4 bases and J dropped 5 bases, with 15 bases sitting between them. This CDR3 is 15 amino acids long. CDR3 bases: TGCGCCAGCAGCCCCGGACCATCGGTCCACAATGAGCAGTTCTTC. It codes for CASSPGPSVHNEQFF.

The chain recombines TRBV4-1 with TRBJ1-6, with 8 bases that match TRBD1. With 1 base clipped from V and 0 bases from J, the junction kept 5 bases outside the gene matches. CDR3 size: 18 residues. Germline lookup yields CDR1 MGHRA and CDR2 YSYEKL. In DNA form, the CDR3 reads TGCGCCAGCAGCCAAGTACAGGGGGGCAGCTCCTATAATTCACCCCTCCACTTT. This sequence encodes CASSQVQGGSSYNSPLHF.

The chain couples TRBV9 to TRBJ2-7; 15 bases line up with TRBD2. The CDR3 contains 16 residues. V lost 4 bases, J lost 4 bases, and 6 bases stayed unmatched. Germline CDR1 and CDR2: SGDLS and YYNGEE. CDR3 amino acids: CASSPQGLAGGYEQYF. The CDR3, as DNA: TGTGCCAGCAGCCCCCAAGGACTAGCGGGGGGGTACGAGCAGTACTTC.

The V call is TRBV27, the J call TRBJ2-5; TRBD1 aligns across 9 bases. The CDR3 sequence is 16 residues long. Germline CDR1 MNHEY, CDR2 SMNVEV (reference sequence). The ends lost 5 bases at V and 1 base at J; junction bases unmatched: 8. In nucleotides, the CDR3 is TGTGCCAGCAGTCCTTCGGGACAGGGACGCCAAGAGACCCAGTACTTC. Its translation is CASSPSGQGRQETQYF.

Remarks on this clonotype: At one end the junction does not follow the germline gene, possibly because of a read error. V usage is TRBV7-9 and J usage is TRBJ2-4; TRBD2 agrees at 7 bases. The J call may be wrong; the DNA end is better matched by TRBJ2-7. The CDR3 has 14 residues. Per germline, CDR1 SEHNR and CDR2 FQNEAQ (reference sequence). The CDR3 bases are TGTGCCGGCAGCTTAAGACTAGCTCCCTACGAGCAGTACTTC. Translating it yields CAGSLRLAPYEQYF.

Points on this clonotype: The junction departs from germline at one end; a sequencing error may be responsible. The J gene is TRBJ2-3, the V gene TRBV9; D is undetermined. The germline V gene encodes CDR1 SGDLS and CDR2 YYNGEE. CDR3 length: 15 residues. CDR3: CASSAHTDVADTRYF. The CDR3 DNA reads as TGTGCCAGCAGCGCCCACACGGATGTCGCAGATACGCGGTATTTT.

The chain has TRBV20-1 and TRBJ2-3; TRBD2 matches 7 bases. The CDR3 runs 13 residues. Germline values: CDR1 DFQATT, CDR2 SNEGSKA (reference sequence). J gave up 5 bases and V 5 bases, and 7 bases lay outside the gene matches. The CDR3 reads CSAQRDQGDTQYF. The DNA of the CDR3 is TGCAGTGCTCAGCGGGACCAGGGAGATACGCAGTATTTT.

This chain connects TRBV2 to TRBJ2-7; D is undetermined. Trimming took 1 base from V and 4 from J, leaving 14 bases between them. The CDR3 length is 15 residues. The germline V gene encodes CDR1 SNHLY and CDR2 FYNNEI. The CDR3, as DNA: TGTGCCAGCAGTGAAGGTTCGGGTTCCGCGTACGAGCAGTACTTC. Amino acids: CASSEGSGSAYEQYF.

This clonotype has just one count. The V call is TRBV11-2, the J call TRBJ2-3; weak D call: TRBD1 (6 bases). The CDR3 is 15 residues long. Trimming shortened V by 7 bases and J by 5 bases, and 19 bases separated the two germline ends. Germline lookup yields CDR1 SGHAT and CDR2 FQNNGV. CDR3 nucleotides: TGTGCCAGCACCCAGGGGCGGAGACACAAAGATACGCAGTATTTT. Its translation is CASTQGRRHKDTQYF.

Remarks on this clonotype: The junction departs from the called germline gene at one end, perhaps through a read error. The V and J genes are TRBV5-1 and TRBJ2-1, with 7 positions matching TRBD2. From germline, CDR1 is SGHRS and CDR2 YFSETQ. This CDR3 is built from 16 residues. The CDR3 coding sequence is TGCGCCAACAGCTCTCTAGCGGCGTTGGGGTACAATGAGCAGTTCTTC. It yields the protein CANSSLAALGYNEQFF.

The V gene is TRBV7-3, the J gene TRBJ1-5, with D perhaps matching TRBD1 (6 bases). CDR1 is SGHTA, CDR2 FQGTGA, per germline. The CDR3 sequence is 15 residues long. V lost 6 bases to trimming and J lost 5 bases, with 17 bases between them. CDR3 coding DNA: TGTGCCAGCAGGCGAAGAACAGGGTTTGATCAGCCCCAGCATTTT. The encoded protein is CASRRRTGFDQPQHF.

Comment on this clonotype: With a much larger clone just one base away, this may be a read error. The rearrangement uses TRBV7-9 and TRBJ2-5; weak D call: TRBD2 (6 bases). Germline-derived CDR1 and CDR2 are SEHNR and FQNEAQ (reference sequence). The CDR3 is 14 amino acids. This CDR3 is CASSIGEVQGTQYF. CDR3 bases: TGTGCCAGCAGTATAGGGGAGGTTCAAGGGACCCAGTACTTC.

The V call is TRBV5-1, the J call TRBJ2-4; 8 bases are a match to TRBD2. The tail of the sequence fits TRBJ2-7 better, so the J call may be wrong. This CDR3 has 15 amino acids. CDR1 SGHRS and CDR2 YFSETQ come from the germline V gene. In nucleotides, the CDR3 is TGCGCCAGCCGTATGGGAACGGGAGGGCCGTCCGAGCAGTACTTC. It encodes CASRMGTGGPSEQYF.

The chain combines TRBV9 with TRBJ2-2; D might be TRBD2 (6 bases). The germline V gene encodes CDR1 SGDLS and CDR2 YYNGEE. With 5 bases removed from V and 3 bases from J, the gap between germline ends came to 11 bases. The CDR3 runs 14 residues. This CDR3 reads CASRLAGDTGELFF. The CDR3 DNA sequence: TGTGCCAGCAGACTAGCCGGGGACACCGGGGAGCTGTTTTTT.